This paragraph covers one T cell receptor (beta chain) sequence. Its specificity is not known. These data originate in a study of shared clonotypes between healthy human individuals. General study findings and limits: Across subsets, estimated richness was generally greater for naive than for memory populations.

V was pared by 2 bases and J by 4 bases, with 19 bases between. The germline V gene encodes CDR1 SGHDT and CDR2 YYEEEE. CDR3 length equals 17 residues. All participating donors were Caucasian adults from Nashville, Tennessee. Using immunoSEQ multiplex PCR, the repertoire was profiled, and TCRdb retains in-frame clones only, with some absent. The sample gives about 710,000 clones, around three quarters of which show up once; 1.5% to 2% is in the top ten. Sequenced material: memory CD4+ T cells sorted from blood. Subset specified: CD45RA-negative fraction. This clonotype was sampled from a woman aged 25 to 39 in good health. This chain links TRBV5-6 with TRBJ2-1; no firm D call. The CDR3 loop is CASSFFLEKTSYNEQFF. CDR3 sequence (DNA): TGTGCCAGCAGCTTTTTCTTAGAGAAGACCTCATACAATGAGCAGTTCTTC.